Sequencing of this T cell receptor (beta chain) was carried out in a study of blood T cell repertoires in COVID-19 (dated by TCRdb to the early 2020s). In terms of the full investigation: Samples covering the acute and convalescent phases of COVID-19 were provided by collaborators in the United States, Italy and Spain. The prospective study material was composed of cDNA or gDNA derived from T cells, B-cell-depleted T cells, or PBMCs. The dataset comprised deeply sampled blood TCRbeta repertoires from subjects exposed to, actively infected with, or recovered from COVID-19. The repertoires were released in a freely available public database meant as a resource for research on the immune response to SARS-CoV-2. Samples came from the ongoing ImmuneRACE study (first 160 participants) plus 1,254 subjects from 6 global collaborators. Nearly every sample came with metadata listing a de-identified subject ID, COVID-19 status, age in years and sex. Where HLA class I and class II types were available, the types were taken from metadata supplied by the sample provider, not from assay-based typing.

What the research found in general, with its limitations: The amount of clinical and demographic metadata varied by source and participant and was provided uncurated.

The immunoSEQ Assay, a bias-controlled multiplex PCR, was used to amplify TCRbeta CDR3 regions from genomic DNA. The authors processed their data as follows. The number of nucleated cells in each sample was estimated from the amplification of reference gene primers within the assay. To quantify the absolute abundance of each unique TCRbeta CDR3 rearrangement, sequence reads were collapsed and filtered. Productive Simpson clonality was computed per sample as the square root of Simpson's diversity index over productive rearrangements. As stored in TCRdb, this immuneACCESS dataset retains in-frame rearrangements with V and J assigned. A fraction of the clones does not appear; measured against another copy, unresolved V genes explain less than half of the discrepancy, and the remainder lacks a known reason. V, J and clone size derive from that table, while D and trimming were established from the DNA sequence. The table for this sample lists just over 300,000 clones; approximately 84% of them were counted only once. Clones ranked in the top ten supply 3.5% to 5% of the sample.

To note about this clone: Its target antigen remains unknown. Per-nucleotide qualities are absent, and no much larger clonotype sits a single base away.

Relative to germline, V is 2 bases shorter and J is 4 bases shorter, with 13 bases between their ends. The CDR3, from cysteine to phenylalanine, totals 15 residues. The only DNA kept is the CDR3, 45 bases in frame from the first base. CDR1 and CDR2 were assigned from the germline V gene as SGHTA and FQGNSA. Participants in the prospective study were aged roughly 18 to 100 years, lived in 20 to 30 United States geographic areas, and enrolled through a virtual design. Cohort assignment in the prospective study relied on participant-reported clinical history from a screening survey and a study questionnaire. Recovered participants in ImmuneRACE Cohort 3 were defined as having two consecutive negative NP/OP PCR tests, clearance from a healthcare professional, or resolution of symptoms. Each participant in the prospective study had whole blood, serum and a nasopharyngeal or oropharyngeal swab collected by mobile phlebotomists. Participants in the prospective study had the option to provide additional blood draws and questionnaires over an approximately 2-month period. Before DNA extraction, blood samples from the prospective study were shipped at room temperature or frozen.

The receptor chain draws on TRBV7-2 and TRBJ2-3; the D gene is perhaps TRBD2, from 5 matching bases. The TCR was taken from a man aged 30 to 45 who had recovered from COVID-19. Sequenced: PBMCs or T cells enriched from blood (not recorded which). The CDR3 in this case is CASSLPIFGADTQYF. The sequenced DNA is TGTGCCAGCAGCTTACCGATTTTCGGGGCAGATACGCAGTATTTT.